The 32 T cell receptor beta chains listed next were all sequenced from one sample in a study of cytomegalovirus exposure and HLA in healthy donors. Use of 60 Vbeta and 13 Jbeta primers characterized the PCR. TCRdb keeps only in-frame clones here, not all; method: immunoSEQ multiplex PCR. This table has about 240,000 clones, about 80% appearing once. Sequencing used PBMCs. All receptors derive from a woman aged 60-75 years in good health and CMV-seropositive.

The gene calls are TRBV9 and TRBJ2-4, with a possible D match to TRBD1 (5 bases). Germline V gene data show CDR1 as SGDLS and CDR2 as YYNGEE. The V and J ends lost 0 bases and 0 bases respectively, with 7 bases between them. CDR3 size: 15 residues. The CDR3 protein is CASSVEGEAKNIQYF. The CDR3, as DNA: TGTGCCAGCAGCGTAGAAGGGGAAGCCAAAAACATTCAGTACTTC.

The gene calls are TRBV4-1 and TRBJ2-3; D ambiguous. The CDR3 has 17 amino acids. Germline V lookup: CDR1 MGHRA, CDR2 YSYEKL. Trimming removed 4 bases at V and 2 bases at J, with 19 bases between. CDR3 in DNA: TGCGCCAGCAGCCTATCGCGTGGCGGCCGATCCACAGATACGCAGTATTTT. This encodes CASSLSRGGRSTDTQYF.

This clone was counted a few times. V usage is TRBV5-6 and J usage is TRBJ1-2, with 9 bases identical to TRBD1. The CDR3 length is 15 residues. The V segment lost 4 bases and the J segment 6 bases; nucleotides outside the gene matches: 10. Per germline, CDR1 SGHDT and CDR2 YYEEEE. CDR3 loop: CASSLATGTGNGYTF. As DNA, the CDR3 is TGTGCCAGCAGCCTAGCGACCGGGACAGGGAATGGCTACACCTTC.

V is TRBV7-3 and J is TRBJ2-3; no firm D call. The length of the CDR3 is 12 residues. Trimming removed 5 bases from V and 1 base from J, with 4 bases in between. Germline V lookup: CDR1 SGHTA, CDR2 FQGTGA. This CDR3 is CASSPGTDTQYF. The CDR3 coding sequence is TGTGCCAGCAGCCCAGGCACAGATACGCAGTATTTT.

V usage is TRBV27 and J usage is TRBJ1-3, with D uncertain. V lost 5 bases, J lost 0 bases, and 5 bases lay in between. CDR3 length: 13 amino acids. Germline V gene data show CDR1 as MNHEY and CDR2 as SMNVEV (reference sequence). This CDR3 is CASSPNSGNTIYF. DNA for the CDR3: TGTGCCAGCAGTCCAAACTCTGGAAACACCATATATTTT.

The CDR3 region is CASSQEEGPEWAYEQYF. In DNA form, the CDR3 reads TGCGCCAGCAGCCAAGAAGAGGGTCCTGAGTGGGCTTACGAGCAGTACTTC. This rearrangement joins TRBV4-1 to TRBJ2-7; weak D call: TRBD2 (5 bases). The V gene's germline CDR1 is MGHRA and CDR2 YSYEKL. V was clipped by 0 bases and J by 4 bases, with 19 bases between them. The CDR3 contains 17 residues.

The chain is built from TRBV2 and TRBJ1-2; weak D call: TRBD1 (6 bases). Deletions cut 7 bases from V and 8 bases from J, with 23 bases between. From germline, CDR1 is SNHLY and CDR2 FYNNEI. There are 15 residues in the CDR3. This CDR3 reads CASTRILQGLGGYTF. In nucleotides, the CDR3 is TGTGCCAGCACCCGAATTCTACAGGGATTGGGGGGCTACACCTTC.

This clone is a singleton in its sample. The CDR3 is CAINRDRNTEAFF. CDR3 nucleotide sequence: TGTGCCATCAATCGCGACAGGAACACTGAAGCTTTCTTT. The chain combines TRBV10-3 with TRBJ1-1; maybe TRBD1 (5 bases). CDR3 length: 13 amino acids. Trimming cost V 7 bases and J 1 base, with 10 bases left between them. Germline V gene lookup returns CDR1 ENHRY and CDR2 SYGVKD.

V usage is TRBV18 and J usage is TRBJ2-7; 11 nucleotides agree with TRBD1. The CDR3 extends over 15 amino acids. J was trimmed by 5 bases and V by 5 bases; bases with no gene match: 8. CDR1 is KGHSH, CDR2 LQKENI, per germline. CDR3 DNA: TGTGCCAGCTCATTGACCGGGACAGGGGGGAACGAGCAGTACTTC. Amino acid sequence: CASSLTGTGGNEQYF.

This clone was counted a few times. The chain has TRBV6-6 and TRBJ2-1, with TRBD1 matching 10 bases. V lost 2 bases to trimming and J lost 4 bases; unmatched junction nucleotides: 5. The germline V gene encodes CDR1 MNHNY and CDR2 SVGAGI (reference sequence). This CDR3 has 16 amino acids. This CDR3 reads CASSYRDRGRYNEQFF. The CDR3 region has the DNA TGTGCCAGCAGTTACAGGGACAGGGGTAGATACAATGAGCAGTTCTTC.

Remarks on this clone: The sample has other DNA sequences that encode this CDR3 too. The chain has TRBV7-2 and TRBJ1-1; 9 bases fit TRBD1. V lost 1 base to trimming and J lost 4 bases; unmatched junction nucleotides: 1. Germline assignment: CDR1 SGHTA and CDR2 FQGNSA. The CDR3 spans 14 residues. The DNA for the CDR3 is TGTGCCAGCAGCTTAGTGGGACAGGGCACTGAAGCTTTCTTT. This translates into CASSLVGQGTEAFF.

The chain couples TRBV4-1 to TRBJ1-4, with TRBD1 matching over 7 bases. J lost 7 bases, V lost 6 bases, and 8 bases had no gene match. The germline V gene has CDR1 MGHRA and CDR2 YSYEKL. This CDR3 has 14 amino acids. The CDR3 DNA is TGCGCCAGCAGTTTCGACAGGGTCGGTGAAAAACTGTTTTTT. This codes for CASSFDRVGEKLFF.

This rearrangement joins TRBV13 to TRBJ1-2; TRBD1 is a possible D gene (5 bases). V was shortened by 5 bases and J by 5 bases, with 9 bases between the two germline ends. CDR1 and CDR2 from the germline V gene are PRHDT and FYEKMQ (reference sequence). The CDR3 is 12 amino acids. CDR3: CASSQAGYGYTF. The CDR3 nucleotides are TGTGCCAGCAGCCAGGCAGGGTATGGCTACACCTTC.

The count of this clone is one. V gene TRBV28 combines with J gene TRBJ2-5, with TRBD2 matching 7 bases. Near its end, the DNA agrees better with TRBJ2-7, so the J call may be wrong. The CDR3 runs 14 residues. From germline, CDR1 is MDHEN and CDR2 SYDVKM. This chain's CDR3 is CASSWTARGDEQYF. The CDR3 DNA reads as TGTGCCAGCAGTTGGACCGCACGGGGGGACGAGCAGTACTTC.

This chain uses TRBV15 with TRBJ2-2, with D unclear. The V end lost 0 bases, the J end lost 0 bases, and 8 bases lay between the germline ends. CDR3 size: 16 residues. Germline CDR1 is LNHNV and CDR2 is YYDKDF (reference sequence). This chain's CDR3 is CATSRETPANTGELFF. In DNA, the CDR3 is TGTGCCACCAGCAGAGAAACACCAGCGAACACCGGGGAGCTGTTTTTT.

A remark on this clone: The sample carries other DNA sequences with the same CDR3. The chain combines TRBV13 with TRBJ1-2, with D perhaps matching TRBD1 (6 bases). The ends were cut back, 5 bases at V and 2 bases at J, with 9 bases in the middle. The V gene's germline CDR1 is PRHDT and CDR2 FYEKMQ (reference sequence). The length of the CDR3 is 13 residues. CDR3 loop: CASSLDRNYGYTF. CDR3 nucleotides: TGTGCCAGCAGCCTCGACAGGAACTATGGCTACACCTTC.

This clone was observed a single time. The rearrangement uses TRBV4-1 and TRBJ1-5; 9 positions match TRBD1. Trimming took 0 bases from V and 1 from J; bases not matched to a gene: 4. The CDR3 length is 17 residues. Germline CDR1 is MGHRA and CDR2 is YSYEKL. The CDR3 spells CASSQEPGTGSNQPQHF. The CDR3 bases are TGCGCCAGCAGCCAAGAACCCGGGACAGGGAGCAATCAGCCCCAGCATTTT.

The chain uses TRBV4-2 and TRBJ2-3; 7 nucleotides agree with TRBD1. Germline V CDR1 and CDR2: LGHNA, YNFKEQ. V dropped 1 base and J dropped 1; count of bases not matched to a gene: 8. This CDR3 comprises 17 residues. The CDR3 sequence is CASSQAVGQLGTDTQYF. The CDR3 DNA reads as TGTGCCAGCAGCCAAGCCGTGGGACAGTTAGGCACAGATACGCAGTATTTT.

As for this clone: The sample contains more than one DNA sequence encoding this CDR3. The chain carries TRBV18 and TRBJ1-5; 9 nucleotides line up with TRBD1. Germline loops: CDR1 KGHSH, CDR2 LQKENI. The CDR3 runs to 14 residues. The V segment lost 3 bases and the J segment 7 bases; nucleotides outside the gene matches: 4. CDR3 amino acids: CASSPGQGGQPQHF. CDR3 bases: TGTGCCAGCTCACCGGGACAGGGCGGGCAGCCCCAGCATTTT.

The gene calls are TRBV6-5 and TRBJ2-5; tentatively, D is TRBD1 (6 bases). Germline V gives CDR1 MNHEY, CDR2 SVGAGI. Deletions cut 8 bases from V and 2 bases from J, with 18 bases between. The CDR3 loop spans 15 amino acids. This CDR3 reads CASSQLRDTQETQYF. DNA for the CDR3: TGTGCCAGCTCCCAACTCCGGGACACACAAGAGACCCAGTACTTC.

The rearrangement uses TRBV18 and TRBJ2-3, with 9 bases lining up with TRBD2. The CDR3 extends over 16 amino acids. Per germline, CDR1 KGHSH and CDR2 LQKENI. The V and J ends lost 3 bases and 0 bases, in that order; junction bases with no gene match: 4. This chain's CDR3 is CASSPLAGSSTDTQYF. The CDR3 region has the DNA TGTGCCAGCTCACCCCTAGCGGGGTCTAGCACAGATACGCAGTATTTT.

V gene TRBV18 combines with J gene TRBJ2-7, with D maybe TRBD2 (5 bases). CDR3 size: 16 residues. Trimming removed 5 bases from V and 2 bases from J, with 19 bases in between. Germline loops: CDR1 KGHSH, CDR2 LQKENI. CDR3: CASSTGYGKGTYEQYF. The CDR3 bases are TGTGCCAGCTCAACCGGGTACGGGAAAGGGACCTACGAGCAGTACTTC.

The chain is built from TRBV4-1 and TRBJ2-3; D is ambiguous. CDR3 size: 15 residues. Trimming cost V 4 bases and J 0 bases, with 11 bases left between them. Germline V lookup: CDR1 MGHRA, CDR2 YSYEKL. The CDR3 DNA reads TGCGCCAGCAGCCCGCAGCGTGCTAGCACAGATACGCAGTATTTT. This encodes CASSPQRASTDTQYF.

This chain joins TRBV4-1 and TRBJ1-1; possibly TRBD1 for D (6 bases). Between the trimmed V and J ends, which lost 0 bases and 2 bases, there was a span of 19 bases. Germline V gene data show CDR1 as MGHRA and CDR2 as YSYEKL. The CDR3 loop spans 18 amino acids. CDR3 in amino acids: CASSQEGSGGGHNTEAFF. The CDR3 nucleotides are TGCGCCAGCAGCCAAGAGGGGAGCGGGGGGGGGCACAACACTGAAGCTTTCTTT.

The chain employs TRBV28 and TRBJ2-1; D unresolved. Per the germline V gene, CDR1 is MDHEN and CDR2 is SYDVKM. Trimming took 8 bases from V and 6 from J, leaving 8 bases between them. The CDR3 totals 11 residues. In DNA form, the CDR3 reads TGTGCCAGCGGCAGTCGCAATGAGCAGTTCTTC. Translating gives CASGSRNEQFF.

V usage is TRBV7-9 and J usage is TRBJ2-7; 7 nucleotides align to TRBD2. The CDR3 is 16 amino acids. Germline CDR1 and CDR2: SEHNR and FQNEAQ (reference sequence). The ends lost 5 bases at V and 4 bases at J; junction bases unmatched: 14. The CDR3 nucleotides read TGTGCCAGCAGCCCGGTACGGCGGGAGTGGACGTACGAGCAGTACTTC. Residues: CASSPVRREWTYEQYF.

This sequence joins TRBV5-1 and TRBJ2-3, with a tentative D call TRBD1 (5 bases). The CDR3 length is 16 residues. The germline gives CDR1 SGHRS, CDR2 YFSETQ. Trimming took off 5 bases at V and 1 base at J, with 17 bases between the two ends. This CDR3 is CASRDGFLQGTDTQYF. In DNA, the CDR3 is TGCGCCAGCAGAGACGGGTTCCTACAGGGCACAGATACGCAGTATTTT. The full variable domain, in which reference TRBV5-1 and TRBJ2-3 provide the parts outside the CDR3, is KAGVTQTPRYLIKTRGQQVTLSCSPISGHRSVSWYQQTPGQGLQFLFEYFSETQRNKGNFPGRFSGRQFSNSRSEMNVSTLELGDSALYLCASRDGFLQGTDTQYFGPGTRLTVL.

The V and J genes are TRBV7-3 and TRBJ2-1; TRBD2 matches at 8 bases. The CDR3 loop spans 14 amino acids. Per germline, CDR1 SGHTA and CDR2 FQGTGA. V was clipped by 5 bases and J by 10 bases; unmatched bases: 10. In DNA form, the CDR3 reads TGTGCCAGCAGCGCCGTCCTCGGGGGGGGCGAGCAGTTCTTC. Residues: CASSAVLGGGEQFF.

A remark on this clone: In the same sample, other DNA sequences code for this CDR3. The V call is TRBV6-1, the J call TRBJ1-5; no clear D. The germline gives CDR1 MNHNS, CDR2 SASEGT. The ends were cut back, 4 bases at V and 1 base at J, with 8 bases in the middle. The CDR3 is 14 amino acids. CDR3 sequence reads: CASSVVGSNQPQHF. The DNA for the CDR3 is TGTGCCAGCAGTGTGGTTGGCAGCAATCAGCCCCAGCATTTT.

The chain uses TRBV5-4 and TRBJ2-7; D may be TRBD1 (6 bases). The germline V and J ends were trimmed by 1 base and 3 bases, with 17 bases remaining between them. Per germline, CDR1 SGHNT and CDR2 YYREEE (reference sequence). The CDR3 runs 16 residues. In DNA form, the CDR3 reads TGTGCCAGCAGCTTGAAGGATCTCCTAGGGGGCTACGAGCAGTACTTC. As protein: CASSLKDLLGGYEQYF.

The chain combines TRBV2 with TRBJ1-1, with D possibly matching TRBD1 (5 bases). Per germline, CDR1 SNHLY and CDR2 FYNNEI. With 4 bases removed from V and 6 bases from J, the gap between germline ends came to 9 bases. The CDR3 length is 12 residues. The CDR3 DNA follows: TGTGCCAGCAGTGGGGGCAGGTCTGAAGCTTTCTTT. This translates into CASSGGRSEAFF.

The chain links TRBV5-4 to TRBJ1-2; 8 positions match TRBD1. Trimming removed 5 bases from V and 4 bases from J; junction bases left unmatched: 13. The germline gives CDR1 SGHNT, CDR2 YYREEE (reference sequence). CDR3 length equals 16 residues. For the CDR3, the DNA is TGTGCCAGCAGTCTGGATGGGACAGGTCTCCCCTATGGCTACACCTTC. Protein sequence: CASSLDGTGLPYGYTF. The full variable domain, completed using reference TRBV5-4 and TRBJ1-2, is ETGVTQSPTHLIKTRGQQVTLRCSSQSGHNTVSWYQQALGQGPQFIFQYYREEENGRGNFPPRFSGLQFPNYSSELNVNALELDDSALYLCASSLDGTGLPYGYTFGSGTRLTVV.